Presented here are 30 T cell receptor beta chains from one specimen sequenced in a study of blood T cell repertoires in COVID-19. The protocol was immunoSEQ multiplex PCR, while the TCRdb copy is restricted to in-frame clones and leaves out a portion. This sample has approximately 250,000 clones; 84% occur once, and the top ten carry approximately 1.5%. Sequencing was done on a sample of peripheral blood. These receptors were taken from a woman between 40 and 50 years old who had recovered from COVID-19.

V usage is TRBV6-5 and J usage is TRBJ1-2; 10 bases fit TRBD1. Germline-derived CDR1 and CDR2 are MNHEY and SVGAGI. The CDR3 is 16 residues long. J gave up 3 bases and V 4 bases, and 8 bases lay outside the gene matches. CDR3 protein: CASSSGQGVIHYGYTF. CDR3 sequence (DNA): TGTGCCAGCAGTTCCGGACAGGGGGTAATTCACTATGGCTACACCTTC.

The chain employs TRBV5-1 and TRBJ1-6, with a tentative D call TRBD1 (5 bases). Germline CDR1 and CDR2: SGHRS and YFSETQ. The CDR3 contains 15 residues. The ends were cut back, 0 bases at V and 4 bases at J, with 8 bases in the middle. CDR3 bases: TGCGCCAGCAGCTTGGACAGGAGATATAATTCACCCCTCCACTTT. This gives the protein CASSLDRRYNSPLHF. Supplemented by reference TRBV5-1 and TRBJ1-6, the full variable domain reads KAGVTQTPRYLIKTRGQQVTLSCSPISGHRSVSWYQQTPGQGLQFLFEYFSETQRNKGNFPGRFSGRQFSNSRSEMNVSTLELGDSALYLCASSLDRRYNSPLHFGNGTRLTVT.

This clone was seen just once. The chain recombines TRBV19 with TRBJ1-6, with TRBD1 as a possible D gene (5 bases). The CDR3 sequence is 15 residues long. Germline CDR1 LNHDA, CDR2 SQIVND (reference sequence). Trimming cost V 7 bases and J 7 bases, with 17 bases left between them. This chain's CDR3 is CASNTPGVGNSPLHF. CDR3 coding DNA: TGTGCCAGTAACACCCCGGGGGTTGGGAATTCACCCCTCCACTTT.

V usage is TRBV30 and J usage is TRBJ1-6; 7 bases map to TRBD1. The CDR3 sequence is 13 residues long. Germline V lookup: CDR1 GTSNPN, CDR2 SVGIG (reference sequence). J gave up 7 bases and V 2 bases, and 2 bases lay outside the gene matches. For the CDR3, the DNA is TGTGCCTGGAGTCACAGGGGAAATTCACCCCTCCACTTT. It is translated as CAWSHRGNSPLHF.

The rearrangement links TRBV27 to TRBJ1-5, with D possibly TRBD1 on 6 matching bases. This CDR3 comprises 17 residues. The germline V gene has CDR1 MNHEY and CDR2 SMNVEV (reference sequence). Trimming removed 6 bases at V and 0 bases at J, with 18 bases between. The CDR3 here is CASRHTTGSYSNQPQHF. The CDR3 DNA reads TGTGCCAGCAGACATACTACAGGGAGCTATAGCAATCAGCCCCAGCATTTT.

The rearrangement joins TRBV7-2 to TRBJ1-2; 8 nucleotides agree with TRBD1. The germline V gene has CDR1 SGHTA and CDR2 FQGNSA. V was pared by 5 bases and J by 4 bases, with 9 bases of the junction left unmatched. There are 15 residues in the CDR3. This CDR3 reads CASSKKTGTGYGYTF. CDR3 nucleotide sequence: TGTGCCAGCAGCAAAAAAACCGGGACAGGCTATGGCTACACCTTC.

The chain has TRBV10-3 and TRBJ2-5; no firm D call. V lost 3 bases, J lost 3 bases, and 8 bases lay in between. The CDR3 runs to 13 residues. In germline, CDR1 is ENHRY, CDR2 SYGVKD. The CDR3 region is CAISEREEETQYF. CDR3 nucleotide sequence: TGTGCCATCAGTGAACGCGAGGAAGAGACCCAGTACTTC.

In nucleotides, the CDR3 is TGCGCCAGCAGCTCGAGGGTTAGCTCCTACAATGAGCAGTTCTTC. Its translation: CASSSRVSSYNEQFF. V usage is TRBV5-1 and J usage is TRBJ2-1; possible D gene TRBD2, 5 bases. Germline assignment: CDR1 SGHRS and CDR2 YFSETQ. This CDR3 spans 15 amino acids. V dropped 3 bases and J dropped 0 bases, with 10 bases sitting between them.

The chain uses TRBV5-8 and TRBJ2-3; TRBD2 might be the D (5 bases). Trimming took off 3 bases at V and 2 bases at J, with 13 bases between the two ends. From germline, CDR1 is SGHTS and CDR2 YDEGEE. This CDR3 has 15 amino acids. This chain's CDR3 is CASSSAWEITDTQYF. DNA of the CDR3: TGTGCCAGCAGCTCAGCATGGGAGATCACAGATACGCAGTATTTT.

This rearrangement joins TRBV10-3 to TRBJ1-2, with TRBD1 identical over 7 bases. The CDR3 sequence is 13 residues long. From germline, CDR1 is ENHRY and CDR2 SYGVKD. The V gene end was trimmed by 5 bases and the J gene end by 4 bases; junction bases not matched to a gene: 4. This CDR3 reads CAISLQGTYGYTF. DNA of the CDR3: TGTGCCATCAGTCTACAGGGGACCTATGGCTACACCTTC.

In the case of this clone: Other DNA sequences in this sample translate to the same CDR3. This chain connects TRBV2 to TRBJ2-1, with TRBD2 identical over 7 bases. This CDR3 is 14 amino acids long. With V trimmed by 2 bases and J by 11 bases, 9 bases remained unmatched. Germline CDR1 is SNHLY and CDR2 is FYNNEI. CDR3 amino acids: CASSENGAGTKQFF. Written as DNA, the CDR3 is TGTGCCAGCAGTGAAAATGGGGCCGGGACTAAGCAGTTCTTC.

This chain connects TRBV2 to TRBJ2-3; the D is unclear. V gave up 6 bases and J gave up 0 bases, with 16 bases separating them. The CDR3 sequence is 16 residues long. CDR1 is SNHLY and CDR2 is FYNNEI in the germline V gene. CDR3: CASRARSGSSTDTQYF. CDR3 sequence (DNA): TGTGCCAGCAGAGCCCGCTCTGGTTCCAGCACAGATACGCAGTATTTT.

This sequence joins TRBV5-1 and TRBJ1-1; D gene ambiguous. Deletions cut 0 bases from V and 0 bases from J, with 9 bases between. Germline V gene sequence: CDR1 SGHRS, CDR2 YFSETQ. The CDR3 has 15 amino acids. CDR3 protein: CASSLAAGVNTEAFF. As DNA, the CDR3 is TGCGCCAGCAGCTTGGCGGCCGGGGTGAACACTGAAGCTTTCTTT.

This clone appeared a few times. V and J are TRBV5-4 and TRBJ2-3; maybe TRBD2 (6 bases). The CDR3 sequence is 15 residues long. V was shortened by 4 bases and J by 3 bases, with 15 bases between the two germline ends. From germline, CDR1 is SGHNT and CDR2 YYREEE (reference sequence). The CDR3 region is CASSLGPGETDTQYF. The CDR3, as DNA: TGTGCCAGCAGCCTGGGGCCGGGGGAGACAGATACGCAGTATTTT.

V usage is TRBV28 and J usage is TRBJ1-2; 8 positions match TRBD1. The J segment lost 3 bases and the V segment lost 4 bases, leaving 7 bases of the junction unmatched. This CDR3 comprises 15 residues. Germline loops: CDR1 MDHEN, CDR2 SYDVKM. CDR3 sequence reads: CASSYPTGADYGYTF. As DNA, the CDR3 is TGTGCCAGCAGTTACCCGACAGGGGCGGACTATGGCTACACCTTC.

This chain connects TRBV5-1 to TRBJ1-1, with 9 bases identical to TRBD1. The germline V gene has CDR1 SGHRS and CDR2 YFSETQ. The length of the CDR3 is 15 residues. Losses at the gene ends were 4 bases for V and 0 bases for J; bases not matched to a gene: 4. CDR3 in amino acids: CASSGGTGMNTEAFF. In DNA, the CDR3 is TGCGCCAGCAGCGGGGGGACAGGGATGAACACTGAAGCTTTCTTT.

V gene TRBV5-1 combines with J gene TRBJ1-3, with TRBD1 matching 7 bases. Germline loops: CDR1 SGHRS, CDR2 YFSETQ. This CDR3 is built from 15 residues. Trimming removed 4 bases from V and 0 bases from J; junction bases left unmatched: 4. This chain's CDR3 is CASSATGVSGNTIYF. The DNA for the CDR3 is TGCGCCAGCAGCGCCACAGGGGTCTCTGGAAACACCATATATTTT.

Concerning this clone: The same CDR3 can be traced to other DNA sequences in this sample. The CDR3 sequence: CASSYGPGNYGYTF. The CDR3 region has the DNA TGTGCCAGCAGTTACGGACCAGGGAACTATGGCTACACCTTC. V and J are TRBV6-5 and TRBJ1-2; a possible D gene is TRBD1 (5 bases). The CDR3 is 14 amino acids. From germline, CDR1 is MNHEY and CDR2 SVGAGI. Trimming cost V 2 bases and J 2 bases, with 9 bases left between them.

The rearrangement links TRBV2 to TRBJ1-2, with D possibly TRBD1 on 5 matching bases. This CDR3 comprises 11 residues. The V and J ends lost 10 bases and 8 bases respectively, with 14 bases between them. The germline CDR1 and CDR2 sequences are SNHLY and FYNNEI. The DNA of the CDR3 is TGTGCCACGGGGGAGGGAGGAGGCTACACCTTC. The encoded protein is CATGEGGGYTF.

The chain links TRBV5-4 to TRBJ2-6; D uncertain. CDR1 is SGHNT, CDR2 YYREEE, per germline (reference sequence). V lost 2 bases and J lost 3, with 3 bases in between. CDR3 length: 13 amino acids. Here the CDR3 DNA reads TGTGCCAGCAGCTTCTTTGGGGCCAACGTCCTGACTTTC. The encoded protein is CASSFFGANVLTF. Supplemented by reference TRBV5-4 and TRBJ2-6, the full variable domain reads ETGVTQSPTHLIKTRGQQVTLRCSSQSGHNTVSWYQQALGQGPQFIFQYYREEENGRGNFPPRFSGLQFPNYSSELNVNALELDDSALYLCASSFFGANVLTFGAGSRLTVL.

The rearrangement links TRBV10-1 to TRBJ1-1; D is uncertain. This CDR3 has 15 amino acids. The ends were cut back, 0 bases at V and 1 base at J, with 9 bases in the middle. Germline values: CDR1 WNHNN, CDR2 SYGVQD (reference sequence). In DNA, the CDR3 is TGCGCCAGCAGTGAGTCGAACAGCCCGAACACTGAAGCTTTCTTT. It codes for CASSESNSPNTEAFF.

The chain recombines TRBV5-1 with TRBJ1-1; TRBD1 is a possible D gene (5 bases). The CDR3 covers 13 residues. Trimming left V 0 bases short and J 5 bases short, with 8 bases between. Germline-derived CDR1 and CDR2 are SGHRS and YFSETQ. CDR3 in DNA: TGCGCCAGCAGCTTGGGACAGAAGACTGAAGCTTTCTTT. It translates to CASSLGQKTEAFF.

V gene TRBV5-1 combines with J gene TRBJ2-2; 11 positions agree with TRBD1. Trimming cost V 0 bases and J 5 bases; bases outside gene matches: 3. Germline CDR1 and CDR2: SGHRS and YFSETQ. This CDR3 has 16 residues. The CDR3 nucleotides read TGCGCCAGCAGCTTGGCAGGACAGGGGGCTACCGGGGAGCTGTTTTTT. Translated, it gives CASSLAGQGATGELFF. Combining the CDR3 with reference TRBV5-1 and TRBJ2-2 gives the whole variable domain KAGVTQTPRYLIKTRGQQVTLSCSPISGHRSVSWYQQTPGQGLQFLFEYFSETQRNKGNFPGRFSGRQFSNSRSEMNVSTLELGDSALYLCASSLAGQGATGELFFGEGSRLTVL.

The chain couples TRBV11-3 to TRBJ2-7, with 8 nucleotides matching TRBD2. Losses at the gene ends were 5 bases for V and 6 bases for J; bases not matched to a gene: 3. The CDR3 runs 12 residues. The germline V gene encodes CDR1 SGHNT and CDR2 YENEEA. CDR3 sequence (DNA): TGTGCCAGCAGCATCCGGGAGGGCGAGCAGTACTTC. It codes for CASSIREGEQYF.

V and J are TRBV7-6 and TRBJ1-4; D gene uncertain. V gave up 5 bases and J gave up 3 bases, with 22 bases separating them. The germline gives CDR1 SGHVS, CDR2 FNYEAQ. The CDR3 contains 18 residues. CDR3 DNA sequence: TGTGCCAGCAGCAGACGTCCAAATATACGCGAGGCTAATGAAAAACTGTTTTTT. It encodes CASSRRPNIREANEKLFF.

J is TRBJ2-7 and V is TRBV5-1; TRBD2 matches at 9 bases. V dropped 7 bases and J dropped 7; count of bases not matched to a gene: 9. Germline V gene lookup returns CDR1 SGHRS and CDR2 YFSETQ. This CDR3 is built from 13 residues. The CDR3 nucleotides are TGCGCCAGCGAAAGGAACGCGGGAGGGGAGCAGTACTTC. Translated, it gives CASERNAGGEQYF.

The chain carries TRBV5-1 and TRBJ2-2; 7 nucleotides align to TRBD2. The junction had 5 bases not matched to a gene; V was cut back by 0 bases and J by 3 bases. The length of the CDR3 is 16 residues. Germline CDR1 reads SGHRS; CDR2 reads YFSETQ. The CDR3 DNA is TGCGCCAGCAGCTTGGATCCGGGGGGACACACCGGGGAGCTGTTTTTT. Amino acids: CASSLDPGGHTGELFF.

This clone was counted a single time. The chain's CDR3 is CASSPFVYGYTF. The CDR3 bases are TGTGCCAGCAGCCCTTTCGTCTATGGCTACACCTTC. The rearrangement joins TRBV5-5 to TRBJ1-2, with D unclear. Trimming shortened V by 4 bases and J by 4 bases, and 8 bases separated the two germline ends. The CDR3 totals 12 residues. Germline-derived CDR1 and CDR2 are SGHKS and YYEKEE (reference sequence).

V usage is TRBV6-6 and J usage is TRBJ2-1; 8 positions agree with TRBD1. The CDR3 loop spans 16 amino acids. Germline values: CDR1 MNHNY, CDR2 SVGAGI (reference sequence). V shed 4 bases and J 12 bases; nucleotides not matched to a gene: 17. Here the CDR3 reads CASSLPGQAGRLGQFF. In DNA, the CDR3 is TGTGCCAGCAGTTTACCGGGACAGGCGGGCCGTTTGGGGCAGTTCTTC.

The V and J genes are TRBV14 and TRBJ2-1, with TRBD1 identical over 7 bases. The CDR3 contains 14 residues. Germline V CDR1 and CDR2: SGHDN, FVKESK. J lost 2 bases, V lost 6 bases, and 4 bases had no gene match. In DNA form, the CDR3 reads TGTGCCAGCAGTAGACAGGGACCCTACAATGAGCAGTTCTTC. Translated, it gives CASSRQGPYNEQFF.